This TCR beta chain appears in the sequencing data of a study of vaccination effects on CD4 cells after COVID-19. General observations from the study: The study found that only 1 of 255 vaccine-induced clones from healthy vaccinees cross-reacted with common cold coronaviruses. Late post-vaccination samples showed marked contraction of infection- and vaccine-induced clones.

Under the ViraFEST assay, PBMC were stimulated with viral peptide pools so that antigen-specific CD4+ T cells expanded. Sequencing was performed afterwards. With approximately ten days of culture completed, CD4+ T cells were isolated. BNT162b2 vaccine or mRNA-1273 vaccine was given to participants in two doses. Nucleocapsid antibody tests were negative, and the vaccine recipients had no prior SARS-CoV-2 infection. Only in-frame clones appear in the TCRdb table, and some are missing; sequencing was by immunoSEQ multiplex PCR. The sample lists tens of thousands of clones, roughly 72% occurring once. The CDR3 is 15 residues long. The V gene end was trimmed by 3 bases and the J gene end by 0 bases; junction bases not matched to a gene: 3. CDR1 and CDR2 (germline): SNHLY, FYNNEI. This clone was found a few times. Its antigen is not identified.

The V call is TRBV2, the J call TRBJ1-1; 8 bases map to TRBD1. This TCR was sampled from a human donor who received a COVID-19 vaccine. Source: CD4+ T cells from PBMCs cultured with HCoV-229E spike peptides, taken after COVID-19 vaccination. CDR3 amino acids: CASSDQGAMNTEAFF. Written as DNA, the CDR3 is TGTGCCAGCAGTGATCAGGGGGCAATGAACACTGAAGCTTTCTTT.